In its sample, the clone carrying this T cell receptor beta chain was seen many times. Its antigen remains unidentified. The sample belongs to a study of T cell repertoires in cytomegalovirus infection. The CDR3 runs to 21 residues. In germline, CDR1 is SGHVS, CDR2 FNYEAQ. Germline trimming cut 4 bases from V and 3 bases from J; bases unmatched to any gene: 22. One entry per CDR3 protein results from TCRdb running MiXCR on the reads. The sample carries 500,000 or so distinct CDR3 sequences, more than 15% recorded once. General study results and limits: Cumulated frequencies of public TCR beta families served to identify carriers of CMV plus the relevant HLA.

The source is a human donor in good health (CMV status not recorded). Some clones in this sample may be carry-over from other donors' samples. The sequencing sample was made of CD8+ T cells from PBMCs. The chain has TRBV7-6 and TRBJ2-3, with 10 bases that match TRBD2. The CDR3 DNA follows: TGTGCCAGCAGCTCACCCTTGACAGGGGCAAGAGCGGGGGGGCAAACAGATACGCAGTATTTT. Protein product: CASSSPLTGARAGGQTDTQYF. Combining the CDR3 with reference TRBV7-6 and TRBJ2-3 gives the whole variable domain GAGVSQSPRYKVTKRGQDVALRCDPISGHVSLYWYRQALGQGPEFLTYFNYEAQQDKSGLPNDRFSAERPEGSISTLTIQRTEQRDSAMYRCASSSPLTGARAGGQTDTQYFGPGTRLTVL.